Listed below are T cell receptor beta chains from one sample, sequenced in a study of blood T cell repertoires in COVID-19. Repertoires were generated with immunoSEQ multiplex PCR, while TCRdb's copy carries only in-frame clones and drops some. Among fewer than 50,000 clones, approximately 70% were seen once, and the ten largest hold around 59%. Sequenced material: peripheral blood. The receptors were gathered from a man of 80 years or more with acute or convalescent COVID-19. Both conserved end residues are part of each CDR3. A D gene is named only where the DNA matches it firmly. Clone size is stated in some rows and not others, as once, few, many or a class when expanded.

V,size,D,J,CDR3,DNA
TRBV6-5,-,TRBD2,TRBJ2-7,CASRGLAGGPGEQYF,TGTGCCAGCAGGGGACTAGCGGGAGGGCCGGGGGAGCAGTACTTC
TRBV7-3,-,TRBD2,TRBJ2-3,CASSLLGTSGPTDTQYF,TGTGCCAGCAGCTTACTGGGGACTAGCGGTCCCACAGATACGCAGTATTTT
TRBV6-1,-,TRBD1,TRBJ1-5,CASSETGVVQPQHF,TGTGCCAGCAGTGAGACAGGGGTCGTTCAGCCCCAGCATTTT
TRBV2,-,TRBD1,TRBJ1-4,CASSADRGITNEKLFF,TGTGCCAGCAGTGCGGACAGGGGAATAACTAATGAAAAACTGTTTTTT
TRBV15,few,TRBD2,TRBJ2-7,CATSGRLATTYEQYF,TGTGCCACCAGCGGTCGACTAGCGACTACCTACGAGCAGTACTTC
TRBV5-1,-,-,TRBJ1-2,CASSTGNYGYTF,TGCGCCAGCAGTACGGGGAACTATGGCTACACCTTC
TRBV28,-,-,TRBJ1-5,CASKQVSNQPQHF,TGTGCCAGTAAACAGGTTAGCAATCAGCCCCAGCATTTT
TRBV6-5,-,TRBD1,TRBJ1-3,CASRLQGALGNTIYF,TGTGCCAGCAGGCTACAGGGGGCCCTTGGAAACACCATATATTTT
TRBV2,-,TRBD1,TRBJ2-1,CASRTGVGNEQFF,TGTGCCAGCAGAACAGGGGTGGGCAATGAGCAGTTCTTC
TRBV19,once,TRBD1,TRBJ2-4,CASSSPRDRTRGGKNIQYF,TGTGCCAGTAGTAGCCCCCGGGACAGGACCCGAGGGGGCAAAAACATTCAGTACTTC
TRBV10-3,few,-,TRBJ1-5,CAISGPGGNQPQHF,TGTGCCATCAGTGGCCCCGGGGGCAATCAGCCCCAGCATTTT
TRBV6-5,few,-,TRBJ1-5,CASSSTWSGQPQHF,TGTGCCAGCAGTTCCACGTGGTCCGGTCAGCCCCAGCATTTT
TRBV7-2,few,-,TRBJ2-2,CASSFARGGYSYTGELFF,TGTGCCAGCAGCTTTGCACGAGGGGGATACAGTTACACCGGGGAGCTGTTTTTT
TRBV7-3,once,TRBD2,TRBJ2-7,CASSLPGAGGGSYEQYF,TGTGCCAGCAGCCTCCCCGGAGCGGGAGGAGGCTCCTACGAGCAGTACTTC
TRBV18,-,TRBD1,TRBJ1-4,CASSPRDRGMEKLFF,TGTGCCAGCTCACCACGGGACAGGGGAATGGAAAAACTGTTTTTT
TRBV28,-,TRBD2,TRBJ2-7,CASSPWTSGTYEQYF,TGTGCCAGCAGTCCCTGGACTAGCGGGACTTACGAGCAGTACTTC
TRBV10-3,many,TRBD2,TRBJ2-1,CAISERGLDPNNEQFF,TGTGCCATCAGTGAACGGGGACTAGACCCAAACAATGAGCAGTTCTTC
TRBV2,once,TRBD1,TRBJ1-6,CASRGQAPGNSPLHF,TGTGCCAGCAGGGGACAGGCCCCGGGTAATTCACCCCTCCACTTT
TRBV5-6,-,TRBD2,TRBJ2-7,CASSFGTSRGEQYF,TGTGCCAGCAGCTTCGGGACTAGTAGAGGCGAGCAGTACTTC
TRBV28,-,-,TRBJ2-1,CASSFGGYNEQFF,TGTGCCAGCAGTTTTGGAGGGTACAATGAGCAGTTCTTC
TRBV6-2/TRBV6-3,-,-,TRBJ1-2,CASSSPGRGYGYTF,TGTGCCAGCAGTAGCCCAGGGAGGGGCTATGGCTACACCTTC
TRBV21-1,-,-,TRBJ2-2,CASSKVKNTGELFF,TGTGCCAGCAGCAAAGTAAAGAACACCGGGGAGCTGTTTTTT
TRBV4-3,-,-,TRBJ2-7,CASSPWANYEQYF,TGCGCCAGCAGCCCCTGGGCGAACTACGAGCAGTACTTC
TRBV30,-,TRBD1,TRBJ2-2,CAWSVNRGANTGELFF,TGTGCCTGGAGTGTAAACAGGGGCGCGAACACCGGGGAGCTGTTTTTT